In this sample, the clone carrying this TCR beta chain turned up many times. Antigen: not known. The data belong to a study of spatial heterogeneity in lung cancer. Findings and caveats of the study: Expanded tumor TCRs that were ubiquitous appeared in blood more at resection than follow-up.

Stated time point: sample taken at primary tumor resection. A total of approximately 75 untreated early-stage non-small cell lung cancer patients served as donors. Unique molecular identifiers tagged every individual TCR cDNA molecule. Each CDR3 protein is one row after TCRdb ran MiXCR on the 5' RACE reads. Of about 48,000 distinct CDR3 sequences listed, 5.3% are singletons. The germline V and J ends were trimmed by 1 base and 3 bases, with 10 bases remaining between them. This CDR3 is built from 15 residues. The V and J genes are TRBV12-3 or TRBV12-4 and TRBJ1-5; TRBD1 is a possible D gene (5 bases). The origin of this receptor is a male donor with early-stage non-small cell lung cancer. Here the sequenced sample was PBMCs, taken at surgery. The CDR3: CASSLEGALNQPQHF. The DNA of the CDR3 is TGTGCCAGCAGTTTAGAAGGGGCACTCAATCAGCCCCAGCATTTT.